These T cell receptor beta chains were read from a single sample in a study of T cells in tuberculosis. TCRdb keeps only in-frame clones here, not all; method: immunoSEQ multiplex PCR. The sample has tens of thousands of clones; roughly 94% are singletons. The sample consisted of PBMCs, taken at tuberculosis diagnosis. The origin of the receptors is an adult with tuberculosis. CDR3s include the opening cysteine and the closing phenylalanine or tryptophan. D genes are given only for firm matches. Clone size is given for some rows only: seen once, a few or many times, or a class if the clone is expanded.

size,J,D,V,CDR3,DNA
-,TRBJ2-1,TRBD2,TRBV7-9,CASSLRTSGGNEQFF,TGTGCCAGCAGCTTAAGAACTAGCGGGGGCAATGAGCAGTTCTTC
-,TRBJ1-3,-,TRBV7-8,CASSPVDRSGSGNTIYF,TGTGCCAGCAGCCCAGTAGACAGGTCCGGCTCTGGAAACACCATATATTTT
-,TRBJ1-5,-,TRBV7-2,CASSLGPEQPQHF,TGTGCCAGCAGCCTGGGGCCGGAACAGCCCCAGCATTTT
-,TRBJ2-7,-,TRBV14,CASSQDSSRANEQYF,TGTGCCAGCAGCCAAGATTCGAGCAGGGCCAACGAGCAGTACTTC
-,TRBJ1-5,TRBD1,TRBV5-1,CASSLGTGDRSRQPQHF,TGCGCCAGCAGCTTGGGGACAGGGGACCGGAGCAGGCAGCCCCAGCATTTT
-,TRBJ1-3,-,TRBV11-3,CASRPDRTFGNTIYF,TGTGCCAGCCGACCGGACAGAACTTTTGGAAACACCATATATTTT
-,TRBJ2-3,-,TRBV5-1,CASSLVSVRSTDTQYF,TGCGCCAGCAGCTTGGTTAGCGTTAGAAGCACAGATACGCAGTATTTT
-,TRBJ2-1,-,TRBV27,CASSLRGGGRDEQFF,TGTGCCAGCAGTTTACGTGGGGGGGGCCGGGATGAGCAGTTCTTC
-,TRBJ1-5,TRBD1,TRBV19,CASSRQGGQPQHF,TGTGCCAGTAGTCGACAGGGGGGTCAGCCCCAGCATTTT
-,TRBJ2-5,TRBD2,TRBV7-8,CASRPTSGQETQYF,TGTGCCAGCAGACCGACTAGCGGGCAAGAGACCCAGTACTTC
-,TRBJ1-2,-,TRBV4-2,CASSPAQVDGYTF,TGTGCCAGCAGCCCAGCCCAGGTGGATGGCTACACCTTC
-,TRBJ1-3,-,TRBV19,CASSHSLTQGANTIYF,TGTGCCAGTAGTCATTCGCTCACACAGGGCGCAAACACCATATATTTT
-,TRBJ1-6,TRBD1,TRBV30,CAWGTGTGVRNSPLHF,TGTGCCTGGGGTACCGGGACAGGGGTCCGGAATTCACCCCTCCACTTT
-,TRBJ1-6,-,TRBV4-1,CASSQYKSPGNSPLHF,TGCGCCAGCAGCCAATATAAGTCCCCAGGGAATTCACCCCTCCACTTT
once,TRBJ2-2,-,TRBV6-6,CASSYSIAGGELFF,TGTGCCAGCAGTTACTCGATTGCGGGAGGGGAGCTGTTTTTT
-,TRBJ2-7,-,TRBV5-1,CASSWMSNQGSYEQYF,TGCGCCAGCAGTTGGATGAGTAACCAGGGTTCCTACGAGCAGTACTTC
-,TRBJ2-1,-,TRBV5-1,CASSLGSGGGEQFF,TGCGCCAGCAGCTTGGGGTCGGGGGGCGGTGAGCAGTTCTTC
-,TRBJ2-3,TRBD2,TRBV2,CASGETSGTITDTQYF,TGTGCCAGCGGTGAAACCTCGGGGACTATCACAGATACGCAGTATTTT
-,TRBJ2-7,-,TRBV4-2,CASSSNNLAQSYEQYF,TGTGCCAGCAGCTCCAATAATTTAGCGCAATCCTACGAGCAGTACTTC
-,TRBJ2-1,TRBD2,TRBV2,CASSERASGYNEQFF,TGTGCCAGCAGTGAAAGGGCTAGCGGGTACAATGAGCAGTTCTTC
-,TRBJ2-1,-,TRBV27,CASSLYRREAYNEQFF,TGTGCCAGCAGTTTGTACAGAAGGGAGGCCTACAATGAGCAGTTCTTC
-,TRBJ2-1,TRBD2,TRBV7-3,CASSPIGGGANEQFF,TGTGCCAGCAGCCCTATTGGCGGGGGGGCAAATGAGCAGTTCTTC